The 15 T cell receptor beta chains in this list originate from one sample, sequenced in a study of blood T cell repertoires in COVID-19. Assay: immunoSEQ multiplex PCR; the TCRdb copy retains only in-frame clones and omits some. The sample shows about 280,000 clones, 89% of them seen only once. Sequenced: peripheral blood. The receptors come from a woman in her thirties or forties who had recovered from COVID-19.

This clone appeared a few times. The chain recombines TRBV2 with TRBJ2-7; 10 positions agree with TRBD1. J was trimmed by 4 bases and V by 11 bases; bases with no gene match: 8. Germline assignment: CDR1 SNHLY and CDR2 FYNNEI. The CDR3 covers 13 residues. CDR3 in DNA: TGTGCCTCCACTGGGACAGGGGTATACGAGCAGTACTTC. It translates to CASTGTGVYEQYF.

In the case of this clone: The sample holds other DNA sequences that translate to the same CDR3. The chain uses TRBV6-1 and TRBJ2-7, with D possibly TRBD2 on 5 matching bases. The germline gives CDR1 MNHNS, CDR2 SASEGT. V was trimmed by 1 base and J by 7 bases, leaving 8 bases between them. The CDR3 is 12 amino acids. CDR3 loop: CASSEVGGEQYF. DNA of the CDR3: TGTGCCAGCAGTGAAGTTGGAGGAGAGCAGTACTTC.

The CDR3 DNA follows: TGTGCCACCAGCAGAGATCGAACCGGGACTAGCGGAGGGACCTACGAGCAGTACTTC. Its protein is CATSRDRTGTSGGTYEQYF. The chain has TRBV15 and TRBJ2-7; 11 bases match TRBD2. J was trimmed by 2 bases and V by 0 bases; bases with no gene match: 12. The CDR3 sequence is 19 residues long. Germline V CDR1 and CDR2: LNHNV, YYDKDF (reference sequence).

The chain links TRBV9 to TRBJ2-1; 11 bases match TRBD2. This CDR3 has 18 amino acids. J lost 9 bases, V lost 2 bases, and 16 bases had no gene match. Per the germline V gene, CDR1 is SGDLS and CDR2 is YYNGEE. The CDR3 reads CASSVEQGSYLAGGEQFF. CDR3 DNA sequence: TGTGCCAGCAGCGTTGAACAGGGGAGTTACCTAGCGGGGGGTGAGCAGTTCTTC. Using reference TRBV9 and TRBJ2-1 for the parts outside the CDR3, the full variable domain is DSGVTQTPKHLITATGQRVTLRCSPRSGDLSVYWYQQSLDQGLQFLIQYYNGEERAKGNILERFSAQQFPDLHSELNLSSLELGDSALYFCASSVEQGSYLAGGEQFFGPGTRLTVL.

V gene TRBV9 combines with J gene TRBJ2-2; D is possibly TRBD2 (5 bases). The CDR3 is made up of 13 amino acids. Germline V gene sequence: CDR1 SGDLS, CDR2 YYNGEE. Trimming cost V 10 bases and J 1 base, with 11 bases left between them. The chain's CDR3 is CASHRGNTGELFF. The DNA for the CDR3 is TGTGCCTCCCATCGGGGGAACACCGGGGAGCTGTTTTTT.

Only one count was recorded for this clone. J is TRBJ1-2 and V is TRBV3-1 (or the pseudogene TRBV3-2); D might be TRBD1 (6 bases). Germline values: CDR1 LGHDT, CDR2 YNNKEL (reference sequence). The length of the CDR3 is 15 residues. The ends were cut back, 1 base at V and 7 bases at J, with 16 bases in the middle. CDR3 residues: CASSQGGPGVVGYTF. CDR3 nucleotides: TGTGCCAGCAGCCAAGGAGGACCAGGGGTGGTTGGCTACACCTTC.

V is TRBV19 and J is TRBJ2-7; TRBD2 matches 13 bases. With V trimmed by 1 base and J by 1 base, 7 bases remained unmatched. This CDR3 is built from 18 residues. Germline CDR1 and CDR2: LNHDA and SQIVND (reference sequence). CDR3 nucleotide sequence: TGTGCCAGTAGTATAGGTGGGACTAGCGGGATCGGTTCCTACGAGCAGTACTTC. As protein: CASSIGGTSGIGSYEQYF.

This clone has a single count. CDR3 sequence reads: CASARLPKPEQYF. DNA of the CDR3: TGTGCCAGCGCACGTCTGCCCAAGCCGGAGCAGTACTTC. V gene TRBV2 combines with J gene TRBJ2-7, with D unclear. V shed 8 bases and J shed 7 bases, with 18 bases lying between them. CDR1 and CDR2 (germline): SNHLY, FYNNEI. This CDR3 contains 13 residues.

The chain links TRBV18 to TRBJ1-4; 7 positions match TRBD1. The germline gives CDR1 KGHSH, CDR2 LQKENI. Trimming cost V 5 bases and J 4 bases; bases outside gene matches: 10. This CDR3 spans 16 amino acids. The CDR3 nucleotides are TGTGCCAGCTCAAAACCCGGGACAGCCAATAATGAAAAACTGTTTTTT. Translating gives CASSKPGTANNEKLFF.

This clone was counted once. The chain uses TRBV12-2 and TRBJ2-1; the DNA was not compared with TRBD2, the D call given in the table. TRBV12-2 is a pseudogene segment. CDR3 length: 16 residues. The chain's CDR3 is CASRSWERDSYNEQFF. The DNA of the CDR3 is TGTGCAAGTCGCTCTTGGGAGCGGGACTCCTACAATGAGCAGTTCTTC.

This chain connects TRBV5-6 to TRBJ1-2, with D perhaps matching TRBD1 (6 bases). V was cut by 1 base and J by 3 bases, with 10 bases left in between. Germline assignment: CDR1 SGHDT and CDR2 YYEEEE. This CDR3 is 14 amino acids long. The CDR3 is CASSLLRTDYGYTF. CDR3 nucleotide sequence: TGTGCCAGCAGCTTGCTGAGGACAGACTATGGCTACACCTTC. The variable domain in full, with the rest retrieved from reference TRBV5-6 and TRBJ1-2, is DAGVTQSPTHLIKTRGQQVTLRCSPKSGHDTVSWYQQALGQGPQFIFQYYEEEERQRGNFPDRFSGHQFPNYSSELNVNALLLGDSALYLCASSLLRTDYGYTFGSGTRLTVV.

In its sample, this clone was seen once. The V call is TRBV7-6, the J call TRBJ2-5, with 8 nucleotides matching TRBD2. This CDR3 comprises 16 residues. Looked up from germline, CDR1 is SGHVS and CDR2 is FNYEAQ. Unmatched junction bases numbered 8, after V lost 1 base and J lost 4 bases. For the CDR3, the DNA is TGTGCCAGCAGCTTAGTTCTAGCGGGTGGTCGAGAGACCCAGTACTTC. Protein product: CASSLVLAGGRETQYF. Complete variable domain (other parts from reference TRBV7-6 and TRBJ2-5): GAGVSQSPRYKVTKRGQDVALRCDPISGHVSLYWYRQALGQGPEFLTYFNYEAQQDKSGLPNDRFSAERPEGSISTLTIQRTEQRDSAMYRCASSLVLAGGRETQYFGPGTRLLVL.

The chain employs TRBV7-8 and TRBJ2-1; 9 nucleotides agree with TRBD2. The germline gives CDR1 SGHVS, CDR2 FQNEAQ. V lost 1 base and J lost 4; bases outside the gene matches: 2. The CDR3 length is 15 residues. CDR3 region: CASSLGLAGYNEQFF. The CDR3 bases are TGTGCCAGCAGCTTAGGGCTAGCGGGGTACAATGAGCAGTTCTTC. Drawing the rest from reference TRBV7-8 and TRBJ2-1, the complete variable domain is GAGVSQSPRYKVAKRGQDVALRCDPISGHVSLFWYQQALGQGPEFLTYFQNEAQLDKSGLPSDRFFAERPEGSVSTLKIQRTQQEDSAVYLCASSLGLAGYNEQFFGPGTRLTVL.

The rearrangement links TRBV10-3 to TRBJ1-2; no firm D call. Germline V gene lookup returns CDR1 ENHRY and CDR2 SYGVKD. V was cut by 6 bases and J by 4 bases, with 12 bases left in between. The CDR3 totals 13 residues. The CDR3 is CAIRLEEGYGYTF. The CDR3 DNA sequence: TGTGCCATCAGGCTAGAGGAGGGCTATGGCTACACCTTC.

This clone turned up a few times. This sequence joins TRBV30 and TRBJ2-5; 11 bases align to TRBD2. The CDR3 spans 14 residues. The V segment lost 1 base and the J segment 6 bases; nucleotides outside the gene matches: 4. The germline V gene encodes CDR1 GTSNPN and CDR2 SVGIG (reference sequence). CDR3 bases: TGTGCCTGGAGTGAGACTAGCGGGACTCAGACCCAGTACTTC. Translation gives CAWSETSGTQTQYF.